The entry below describes one T cell receptor (beta chain). The data derive from a study of blood T cell repertoires in COVID-19. About the study: COVID-19 samples from acute and convalescent phases originated in the United States, Italy and Spain. Sources were T cells, B-cell-depleted T cells, or PBMCs; the material itself was cDNA or gDNA.

In the study's own analysis: Amplification of reference gene primers was used by the study to estimate nucleated cell counts. Assay: immunoSEQ multiplex PCR; the TCRdb copy retains only in-frame clones and omits some. The V and J calls and clone size were taken over from that table, and D and trimming were inferred from the DNA. The sample shows around 92,000 clones, more than 75% of them seen only once. V lost 1 base to trimming and J lost 2 bases; unmatched junction nucleotides: 8. The CDR3 runs to 18 residues. From germline, CDR1 is SGHAT and CDR2 FQNNGV. The sample consisted of peripheral blood. The TCR comes from a human donor in a cohort sampled during active COVID-19. The genes are TRBV11-2 and TRBJ2-2; 9 bases fit TRBD2. In DNA, the CDR3 is TGTGCCAGCAGCTTAGTCCTAGCGGGATTATCTAACACCGGGGAGCTGTTTTTT. Its protein is CASSLVLAGLSNTGELFF. Based on the CDR3 plus reference TRBV11-2 and TRBJ2-2, the full variable domain is EAGVAQSPRYKIIEKRQSVAFWCNPISGHATLYWYQQILGQGPKLLIQFQNNGVVDDSQLPKDRFSAERLKGVDSTLKIQPAKLEDSAVYLCASSLVLAGLSNTGELFFGEGSRLTVL.